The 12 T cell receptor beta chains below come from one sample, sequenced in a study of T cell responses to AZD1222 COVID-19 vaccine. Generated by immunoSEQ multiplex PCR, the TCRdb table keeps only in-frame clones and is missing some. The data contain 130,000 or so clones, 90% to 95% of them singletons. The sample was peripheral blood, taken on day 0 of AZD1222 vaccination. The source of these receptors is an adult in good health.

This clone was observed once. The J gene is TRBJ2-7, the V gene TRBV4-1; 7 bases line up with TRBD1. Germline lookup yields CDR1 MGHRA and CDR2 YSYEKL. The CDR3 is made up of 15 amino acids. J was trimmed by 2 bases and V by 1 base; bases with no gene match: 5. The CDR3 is CASSQGQGPPYEQYF. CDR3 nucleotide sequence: TGCGCCAGCAGCCAAGGACAGGGACCTCCCTACGAGCAGTACTTC.

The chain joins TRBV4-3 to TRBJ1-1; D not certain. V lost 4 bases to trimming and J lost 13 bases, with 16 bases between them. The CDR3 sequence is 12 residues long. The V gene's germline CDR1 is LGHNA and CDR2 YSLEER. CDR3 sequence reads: CASSLDLHLLFF. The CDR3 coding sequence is TGCGCCAGCAGCCTAGACCTGCATCTTCTTTTCTTT.

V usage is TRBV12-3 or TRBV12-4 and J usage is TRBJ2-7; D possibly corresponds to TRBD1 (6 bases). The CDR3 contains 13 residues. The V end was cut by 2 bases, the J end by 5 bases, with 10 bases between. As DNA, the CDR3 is TGTGCCAGCAGTTTAAGACAGGTTAACGAGCAGTACTTC. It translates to CASSLRQVNEQYF.

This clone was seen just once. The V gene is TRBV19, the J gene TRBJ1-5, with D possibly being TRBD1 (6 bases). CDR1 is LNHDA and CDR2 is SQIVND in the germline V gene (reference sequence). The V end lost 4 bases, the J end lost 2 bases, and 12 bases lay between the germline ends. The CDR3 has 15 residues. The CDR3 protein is CASSNRDTRNQPQHF. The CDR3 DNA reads TGTGCCAGTAGTAACCGGGACACCCGCAATCAGCCCCAGCATTTT.

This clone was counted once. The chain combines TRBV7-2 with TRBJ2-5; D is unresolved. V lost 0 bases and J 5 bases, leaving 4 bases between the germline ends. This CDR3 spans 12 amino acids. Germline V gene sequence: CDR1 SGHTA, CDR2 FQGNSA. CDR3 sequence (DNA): TGTGCCAGCAGCTTAGCGCTGGAGACCCAGTACTTC. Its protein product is CASSLALETQYF.

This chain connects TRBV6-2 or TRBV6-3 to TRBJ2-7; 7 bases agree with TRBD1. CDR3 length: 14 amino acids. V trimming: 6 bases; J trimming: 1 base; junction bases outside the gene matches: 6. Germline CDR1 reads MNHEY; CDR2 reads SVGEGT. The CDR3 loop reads CASSRHRGSYEQYF. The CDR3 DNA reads TGTGCCAGCAGCAGGCACAGGGGTTCCTACGAGCAGTACTTC.

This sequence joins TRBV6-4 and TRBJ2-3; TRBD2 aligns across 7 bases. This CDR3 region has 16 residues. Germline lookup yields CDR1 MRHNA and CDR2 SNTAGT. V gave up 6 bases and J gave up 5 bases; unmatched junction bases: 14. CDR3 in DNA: TGTGCCAGCAGGGAATACAGCGGGGTTCCACAAGATACGCAGTATTTT. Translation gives CASREYSGVPQDTQYF.

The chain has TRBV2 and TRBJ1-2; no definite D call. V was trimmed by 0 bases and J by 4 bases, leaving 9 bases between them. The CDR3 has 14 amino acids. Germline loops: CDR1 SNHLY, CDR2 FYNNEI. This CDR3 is CASSEAAYGYGYTF. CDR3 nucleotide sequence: TGTGCCAGCAGTGAAGCGGCTTACGGCTATGGCTACACCTTC.

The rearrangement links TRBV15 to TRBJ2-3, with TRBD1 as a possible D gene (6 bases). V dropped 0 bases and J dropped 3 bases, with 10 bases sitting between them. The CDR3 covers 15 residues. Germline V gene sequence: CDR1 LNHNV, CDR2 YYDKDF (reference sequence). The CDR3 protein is CATSREQGNTDTQYF. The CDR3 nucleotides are TGTGCCACCAGCAGAGAACAGGGAAATACAGATACGCAGTATTTT.

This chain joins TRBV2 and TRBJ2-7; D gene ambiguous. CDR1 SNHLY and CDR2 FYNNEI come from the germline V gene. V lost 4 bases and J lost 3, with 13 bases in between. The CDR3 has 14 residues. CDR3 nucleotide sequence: TGTGCCAGCAGTGGCCTTTCAAGGAGCTACGAGCAGTACTTC. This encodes CASSGLSRSYEQYF.

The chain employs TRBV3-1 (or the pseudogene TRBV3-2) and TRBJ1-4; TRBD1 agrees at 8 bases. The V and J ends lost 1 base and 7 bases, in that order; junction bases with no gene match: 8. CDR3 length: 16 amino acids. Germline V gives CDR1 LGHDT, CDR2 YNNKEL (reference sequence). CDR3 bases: TGTGCCAGCAGCCAAGGCGACAGGGGCGGAGGTGAAAAACTGTTTTTT. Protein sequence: CASSQGDRGGGEKLFF.

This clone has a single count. CDR3 sequence (DNA): TGTGCCAGCAGCCTCCGGACTAGCGGGAGGGCCAATGAGCAGTTCTTC. Translation gives CASSLRTSGRANEQFF. This sequence joins TRBV13 and TRBJ2-1; 15 nucleotides match TRBD2. The V segment lost 5 bases and the J segment 6 bases; nucleotides outside the gene matches: 5. CDR1 and CDR2 from the germline V gene are PRHDT and FYEKMQ (reference sequence). The CDR3 covers 16 residues.